The 10 T cell receptor beta chains reported below all come from one sample, sequenced in a study of blood T cells in healthy people across ages. Next came a second PCR, run for about 7 to 12 cycles, which used a sample-barcoded 5' primer along with a J-beta primer mix. TCRdb re-derived calls from the 5' RACE reads in MiXCR, one entry per CDR3 protein. The repertoire includes some 700,000 distinct CDR3 sequences, about 24% of them detected once, and roughly 22% sits in the top ten. Sequencing input: blood. The source is an older man in good health.

In regard to this clonotype: One base away lies a much larger clone, so this may be a sequencing read error. CDR3 DNA: TGTGCCAGCAGCTCTTTTGGACAGAACTATGACTACACCTTC. Translation: CASSSFGQNYDYTF. The chain recombines TRBV6-5 with TRBJ1-2; D possibly corresponds to TRBD1 (6 bases). The CDR3 totals 14 residues. Germline CDR1 MNHEY, CDR2 SVGAGI.

This sequence joins TRBV20-1 and TRBJ2-2; 10 bases line up with TRBD2. The CDR3 totals 16 residues. Germline V gene data show CDR1 as DFQATT and CDR2 as SNEGSKA (reference sequence). Trimming at V came to 3 bases and at J to 3 bases, leaving 7 bases not matched to a gene. The CDR3 loop reads CSASPAGGLDTGELFF. The DNA for the CDR3 is TGCAGTGCTAGCCCAGCGGGGGGGTTGGACACCGGGGAGCTGTTTTTT.

The V and J genes are TRBV7-2 and TRBJ1-2; 10 bases agree with TRBD1. With 1 base clipped from V and 8 bases from J, the junction kept 7 bases outside the gene matches. Germline lookup yields CDR1 SGHTA and CDR2 FQGNSA. This CDR3 region has 15 residues. The CDR3 bases are TGTGCCAGCAGCTTAGGCACGGGACAGGGGTTCGGCTACACCTTC. Translating gives CASSLGTGQGFGYTF.

At least ten counts were recorded for this clonotype. The chain has TRBV28 and TRBJ2-3; D might be TRBD1 or TRBD2, each matching 5 bases. Trimming cost V 3 bases and J 4 bases, with 14 bases left between them. Per germline, CDR1 MDHEN and CDR2 SYDVKM. The CDR3 runs 15 residues. CDR3 nucleotide sequence: TGTGCCAGCAGTTTGAGGGGAACGGGCGCAGATACGCAGTATTTT. Translation gives CASSLRGTGADTQYF.

This clonotype was seen only a few times. The V and J genes are TRBV18 and TRBJ2-7, with D perhaps assigned TRBD1 or TRBD2 (6 bases each). The CDR3 is made up of 13 amino acids. CDR1 and CDR2 (germline): KGHSH, LQKENI. With 4 bases removed from V and 2 bases from J, the gap between germline ends came to 9 bases. The CDR3 DNA reads as TGTGCCAGCTCACAGGGGGGCCCCTACGAGCAGTACGTC. Its protein product is CASSQGGPYEQYV.

In this sample, this clonotype turned up a few times. This chain uses TRBV2 with TRBJ1-2; TRBD1 matches at 7 bases. The CDR3 has 11 amino acids. Germline CDR1 and CDR2: SNHLY and FYNNEI. V shed 3 bases and J 14 bases; nucleotides not matched to a gene: 6. This CDR3 reads CASSELATGTF. CDR3 nucleotides: TGTGCCAGCAGTGAGTTGGCGACAGGGACCTTC.

V and J are TRBV5-6 and TRBJ2-5; 9 positions match TRBD2. Matching the DNA end better, TRBJ2-1 makes the J call doubtful. The germline V gene has CDR1 SGHDT and CDR2 YYEEEE. This CDR3 region has 16 residues. CDR3 sequence reads: CASSPTGGGADHEQFF. CDR3 in DNA: TGTGCCAGCAGCCCTACTGGCGGGGGGGCCGACCATGAGCAGTTCTTC.

The chain recombines TRBV5-6 with TRBJ2-1; 9 bases map to TRBD1. CDR1 and CDR2 (germline): SGHDT, YYEEEE. The trim removed 1 base at V and 2 bases at J, leaving 4 bases unmatched. CDR3 length: 16 residues. The CDR3 loop is CASSLSGTGPYNEQFF. DNA for the CDR3: TGTGCCAGCAGCTTGTCCGGGACAGGGCCCTACAATGAGCAGTTCTTC.

The V call is TRBV2, the J call TRBJ1-1; 8 bases align to TRBD1. There are 13 residues in the CDR3. Germline loops: CDR1 SNHLY, CDR2 FYNNEI. Trimming removed 11 bases from V and 3 bases from J; junction bases left unmatched: 8. This CDR3 reads CAGKQGEDTEAFF. CDR3 DNA: TGTGCCGGAAAACAGGGGGAGGACACTGAAGCTTTCTTT.

A word on this clonotype: The junction departs from germline at one end; a sequencing error may be responsible. This sequence joins TRBV12-3 or TRBV12-4 and TRBJ2-5, with 11 bases lining up with TRBD2. This CDR3 contains 15 residues. CDR3 coding DNA: TGTGCCAGCAGTCCGACTAGCGGGGACCAAGAGATCCAGTACTTC. It is translated as CASSPTSGDQEIQYF.